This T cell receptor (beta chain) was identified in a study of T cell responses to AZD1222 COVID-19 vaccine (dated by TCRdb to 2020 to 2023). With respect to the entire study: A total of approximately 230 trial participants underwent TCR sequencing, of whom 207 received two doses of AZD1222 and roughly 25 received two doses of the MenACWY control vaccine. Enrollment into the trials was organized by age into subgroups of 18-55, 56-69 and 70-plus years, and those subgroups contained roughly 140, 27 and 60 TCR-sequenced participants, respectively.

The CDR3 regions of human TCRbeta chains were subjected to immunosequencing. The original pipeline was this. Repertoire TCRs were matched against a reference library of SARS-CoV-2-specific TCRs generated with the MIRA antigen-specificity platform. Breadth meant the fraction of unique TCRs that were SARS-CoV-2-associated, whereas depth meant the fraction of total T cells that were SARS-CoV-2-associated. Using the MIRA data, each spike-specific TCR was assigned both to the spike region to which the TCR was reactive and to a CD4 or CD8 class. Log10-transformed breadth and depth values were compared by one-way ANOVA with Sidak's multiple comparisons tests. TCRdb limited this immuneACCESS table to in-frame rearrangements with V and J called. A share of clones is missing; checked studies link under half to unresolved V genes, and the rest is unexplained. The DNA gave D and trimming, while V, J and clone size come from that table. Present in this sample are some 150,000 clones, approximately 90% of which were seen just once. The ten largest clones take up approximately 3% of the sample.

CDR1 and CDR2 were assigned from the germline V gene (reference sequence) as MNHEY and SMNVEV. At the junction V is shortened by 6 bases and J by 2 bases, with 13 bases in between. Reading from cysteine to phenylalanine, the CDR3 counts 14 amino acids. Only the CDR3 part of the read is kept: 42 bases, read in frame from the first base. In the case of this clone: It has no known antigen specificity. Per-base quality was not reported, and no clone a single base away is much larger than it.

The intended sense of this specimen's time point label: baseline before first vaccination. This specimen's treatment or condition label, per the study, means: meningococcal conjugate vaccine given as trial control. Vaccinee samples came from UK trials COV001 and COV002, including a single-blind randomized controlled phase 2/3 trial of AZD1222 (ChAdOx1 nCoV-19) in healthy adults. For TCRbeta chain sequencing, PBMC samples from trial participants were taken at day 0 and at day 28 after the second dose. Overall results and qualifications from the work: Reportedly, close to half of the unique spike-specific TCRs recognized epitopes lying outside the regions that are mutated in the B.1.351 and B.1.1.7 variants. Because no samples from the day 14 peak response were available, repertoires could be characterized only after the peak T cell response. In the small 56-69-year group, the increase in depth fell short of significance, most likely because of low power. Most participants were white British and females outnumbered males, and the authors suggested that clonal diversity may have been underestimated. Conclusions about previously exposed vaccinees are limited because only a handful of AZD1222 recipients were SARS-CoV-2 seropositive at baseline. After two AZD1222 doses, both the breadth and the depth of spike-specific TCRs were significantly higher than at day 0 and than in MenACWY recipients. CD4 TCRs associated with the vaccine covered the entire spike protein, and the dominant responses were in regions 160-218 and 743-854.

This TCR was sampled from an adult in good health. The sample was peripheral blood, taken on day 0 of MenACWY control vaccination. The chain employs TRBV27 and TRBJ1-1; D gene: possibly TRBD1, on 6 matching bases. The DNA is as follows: TGTGCCAGCAGACCTGGGGGGGGCAACACTGAAGCTTTCTTT. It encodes CASRPGGGNTEAFF.